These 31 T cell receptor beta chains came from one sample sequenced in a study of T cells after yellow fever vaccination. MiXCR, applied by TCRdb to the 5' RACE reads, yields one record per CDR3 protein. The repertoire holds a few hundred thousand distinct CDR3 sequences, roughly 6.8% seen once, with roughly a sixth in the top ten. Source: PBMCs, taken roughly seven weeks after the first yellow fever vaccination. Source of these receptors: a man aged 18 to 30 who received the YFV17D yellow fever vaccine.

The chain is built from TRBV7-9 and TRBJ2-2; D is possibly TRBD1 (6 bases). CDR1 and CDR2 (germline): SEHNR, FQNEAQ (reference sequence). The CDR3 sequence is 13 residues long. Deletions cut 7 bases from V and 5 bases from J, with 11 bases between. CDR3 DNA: TGTGCCAGCACCACAGGGCTGACCGGGGAGCTGTTTTTT. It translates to CASTTGLTGELFF. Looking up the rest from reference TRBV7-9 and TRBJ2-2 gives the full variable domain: DTGVSQNPRHKITKRGQNVTFRCDPISEHNRLYWYRQTLGQGPEFLTYFQNEAQLEKSRLLSDRFSAERPKGSFSTLEIQRTEQGDSAMYLCASTTGLTGELFFGEGSRLTVL.

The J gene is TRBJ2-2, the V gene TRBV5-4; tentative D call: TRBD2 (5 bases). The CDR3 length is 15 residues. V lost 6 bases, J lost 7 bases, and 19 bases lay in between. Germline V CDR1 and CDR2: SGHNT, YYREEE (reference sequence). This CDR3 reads CASTPSRGALGELFF. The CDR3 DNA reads TGTGCCAGCACTCCTTCACGGGGAGCCCTCGGGGAGCTGTTTTTT.

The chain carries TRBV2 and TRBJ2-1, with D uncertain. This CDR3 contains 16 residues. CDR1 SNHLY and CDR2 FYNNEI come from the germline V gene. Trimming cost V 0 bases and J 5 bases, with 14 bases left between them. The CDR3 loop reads CASSEAKGPGDNEQFF. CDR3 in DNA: TGTGCCAGCAGTGAAGCTAAGGGCCCTGGGGACAATGAGCAGTTCTTC. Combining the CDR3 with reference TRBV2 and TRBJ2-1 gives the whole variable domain EPEVTQTPSHQVTQMGQEVILRCVPISNHLYFYWYRQILGQKVEFLVSFYNNEISEKSEIFDDQFSVERPDGSNFTLKIRSTKLEDSAMYFCASSEAKGPGDNEQFFGPGTRLTVL.

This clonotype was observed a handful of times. For the CDR3, the DNA is TGCGCCAGCAGCCTAAAAACGAACACCGGGGAGCTGTTTTTT. This gives the protein CASSLKTNTGELFF. The chain joins TRBV5-1 to TRBJ2-2; D is uncertain. V gave up 4 bases and J gave up 0 bases, with 7 bases separating them. Germline loops: CDR1 SGHRS, CDR2 YFSETQ. CDR3 length: 14 residues.

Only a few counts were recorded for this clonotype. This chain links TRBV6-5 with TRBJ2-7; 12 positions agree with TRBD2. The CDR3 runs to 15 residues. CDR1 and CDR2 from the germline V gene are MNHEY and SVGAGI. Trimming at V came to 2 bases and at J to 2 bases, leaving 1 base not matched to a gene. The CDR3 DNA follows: TGTGCCAGCAGTTACGCTAGCGGGGGGGCCTACGAGCAGTACTTC. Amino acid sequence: CASSYASGGAYEQYF.

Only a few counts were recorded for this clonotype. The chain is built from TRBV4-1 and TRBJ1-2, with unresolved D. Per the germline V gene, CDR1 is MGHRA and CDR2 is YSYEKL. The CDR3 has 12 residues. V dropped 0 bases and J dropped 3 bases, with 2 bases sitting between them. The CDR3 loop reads CASSQDHYGYTF. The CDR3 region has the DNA TGCGCCAGCAGCCAAGACCACTATGGCTACACCTTC.

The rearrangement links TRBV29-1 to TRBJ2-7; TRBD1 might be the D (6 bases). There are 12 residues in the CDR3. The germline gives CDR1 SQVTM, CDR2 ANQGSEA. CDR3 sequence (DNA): TGCAGTGCTCGGACAGCCTTTGACGAGCAGTACGTC. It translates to CSARTAFDEQYV.

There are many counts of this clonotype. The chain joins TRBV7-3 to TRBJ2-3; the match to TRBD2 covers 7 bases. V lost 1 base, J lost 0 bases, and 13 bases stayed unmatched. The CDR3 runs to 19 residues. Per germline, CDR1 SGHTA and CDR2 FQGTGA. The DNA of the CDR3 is TGTGCCAGCAGCTTAAAGTCTAGCGGTCCCGACCCTAGCACAGATACGCAGTATTTT. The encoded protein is CASSLKSSGPDPSTDTQYF.

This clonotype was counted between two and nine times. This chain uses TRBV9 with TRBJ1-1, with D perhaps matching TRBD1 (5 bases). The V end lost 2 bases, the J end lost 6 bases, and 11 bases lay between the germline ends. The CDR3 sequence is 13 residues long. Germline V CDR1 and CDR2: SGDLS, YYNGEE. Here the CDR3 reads CASSVGRGAEAFF. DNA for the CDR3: TGTGCCAGCAGCGTCGGACGGGGGGCTGAAGCTTTCTTT.

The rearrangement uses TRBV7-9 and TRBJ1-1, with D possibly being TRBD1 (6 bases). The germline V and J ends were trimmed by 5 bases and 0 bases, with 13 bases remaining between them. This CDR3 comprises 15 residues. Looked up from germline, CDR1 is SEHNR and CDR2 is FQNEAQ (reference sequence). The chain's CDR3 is CASSLMGGLNTEAFF. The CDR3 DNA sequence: TGTGCCAGCAGCCTTATGGGGGGGCTGAACACTGAAGCTTTCTTT.

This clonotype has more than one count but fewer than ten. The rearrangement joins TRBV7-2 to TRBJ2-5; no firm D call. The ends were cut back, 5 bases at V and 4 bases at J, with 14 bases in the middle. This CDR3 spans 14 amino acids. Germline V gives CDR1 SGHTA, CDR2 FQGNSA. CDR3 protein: CASSRILGLETQYF. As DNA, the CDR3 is TGTGCCAGCAGCCGCATCCTAGGCCTAGAGACCCAGTACTTC.

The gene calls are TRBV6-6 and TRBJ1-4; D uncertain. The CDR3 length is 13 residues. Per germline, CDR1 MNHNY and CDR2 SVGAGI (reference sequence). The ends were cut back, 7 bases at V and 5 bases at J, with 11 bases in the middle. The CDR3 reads CASTWRVNEKLFF. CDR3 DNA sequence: TGTGCCAGCACATGGAGGGTAAATGAAAAACTGTTTTTT.

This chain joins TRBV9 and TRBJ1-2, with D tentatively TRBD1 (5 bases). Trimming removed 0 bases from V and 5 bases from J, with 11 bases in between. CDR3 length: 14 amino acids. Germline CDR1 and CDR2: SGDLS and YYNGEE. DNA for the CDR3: TGTGCCAGCAGCGTAGATCAGGGAAGGTATGGCTACACCTTC. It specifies CASSVDQGRYGYTF.

This CDR3 is CASSLGPGAQETQYF. The CDR3 DNA is TGTGCCAGCAGTTTAGGGCCTGGGGCGCAAGAGACCCAGTACTTC. The chain is built from TRBV28 and TRBJ2-5; tentative D call: TRBD1 (5 bases). The V end lost 2 bases, the J end lost 2 bases, and 12 bases lay between the germline ends. CDR1 and CDR2 (germline): MDHEN, SYDVKM. The CDR3 sequence is 15 residues long.

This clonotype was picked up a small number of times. CDR3 sequence reads: CASSPPVTGGHEQYF. In nucleotides, the CDR3 is TGTGCCAGCTCACCACCGGTAACAGGGGGCCACGAGCAGTACTTC. The chain employs TRBV18 and TRBJ2-7, with 9 nucleotides matching TRBD1. Germline values: CDR1 KGHSH, CDR2 LQKENI. The V and J ends lost 0 bases and 5 bases, in that order; junction bases with no gene match: 5. The length of the CDR3 is 15 residues.

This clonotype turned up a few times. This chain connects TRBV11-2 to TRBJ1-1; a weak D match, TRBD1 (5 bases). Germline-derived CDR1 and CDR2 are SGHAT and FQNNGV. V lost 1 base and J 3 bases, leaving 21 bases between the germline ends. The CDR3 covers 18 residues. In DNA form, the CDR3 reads TGTGCCAGCAGCTTAGTCGTGAAGGCCGGGACCCAGGACACTGAAGCTTTCTTT. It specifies CASSLVVKAGTQDTEAFF.

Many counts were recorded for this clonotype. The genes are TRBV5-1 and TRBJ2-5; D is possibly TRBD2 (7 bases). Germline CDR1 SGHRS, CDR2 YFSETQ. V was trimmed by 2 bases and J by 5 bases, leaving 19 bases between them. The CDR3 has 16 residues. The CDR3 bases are TGCGCCAGCAGCTTCGTAGGGGGGGAAAGAGGGGAGACCCAGTACTTC. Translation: CASSFVGGERGETQYF.

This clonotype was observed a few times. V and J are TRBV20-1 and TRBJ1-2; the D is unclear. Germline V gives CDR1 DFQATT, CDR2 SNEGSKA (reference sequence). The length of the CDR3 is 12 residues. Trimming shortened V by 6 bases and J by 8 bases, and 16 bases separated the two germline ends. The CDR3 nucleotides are TGCAGTGCAAAATCCCCGGGGTTCGGCTACACCTTC. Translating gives CSAKSPGFGYTF.

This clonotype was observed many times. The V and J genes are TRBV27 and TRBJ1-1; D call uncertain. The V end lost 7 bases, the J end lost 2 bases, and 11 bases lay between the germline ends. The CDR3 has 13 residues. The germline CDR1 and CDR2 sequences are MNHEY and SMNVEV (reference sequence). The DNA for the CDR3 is TGTGCCAGCATCTCCGGAGCTAACACTGAAGCTTTCTTT. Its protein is CASISGANTEAFF.

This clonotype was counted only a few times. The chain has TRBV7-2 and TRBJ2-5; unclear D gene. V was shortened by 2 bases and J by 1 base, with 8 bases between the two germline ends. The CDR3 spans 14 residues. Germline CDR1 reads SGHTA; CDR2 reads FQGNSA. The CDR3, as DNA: TGTGCCAGCAGCTTATATGACGTCCAAGAGACCCAGTACTTC. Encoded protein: CASSLYDVQETQYF.

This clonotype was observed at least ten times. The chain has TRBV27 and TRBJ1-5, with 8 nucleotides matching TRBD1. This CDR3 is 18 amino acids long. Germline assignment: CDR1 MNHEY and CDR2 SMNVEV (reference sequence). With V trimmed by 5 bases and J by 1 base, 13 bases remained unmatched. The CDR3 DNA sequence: TGTGCCAGCAGTCTCGGGTCAGGGGGCTGGGGGAGCAATCAGCCCCAGCATTTT. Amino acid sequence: CASSLGSGGWGSNQPQHF.

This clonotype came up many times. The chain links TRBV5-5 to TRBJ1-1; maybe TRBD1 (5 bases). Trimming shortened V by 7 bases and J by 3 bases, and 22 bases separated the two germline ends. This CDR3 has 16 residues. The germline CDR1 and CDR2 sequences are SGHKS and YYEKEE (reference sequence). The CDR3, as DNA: TGTGCCAGCGAACTGAGGGGACGTTATCTGGACACTGAAGCTTTCTTT. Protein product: CASELRGRYLDTEAFF.

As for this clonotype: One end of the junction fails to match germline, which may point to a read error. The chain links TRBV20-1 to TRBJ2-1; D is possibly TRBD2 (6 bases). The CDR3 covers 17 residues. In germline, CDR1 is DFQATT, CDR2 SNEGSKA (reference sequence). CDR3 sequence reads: CCARDGLLARSYNEQFF. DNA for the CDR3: TGCTGTGCTAGAGATGGGCTTCTAGCGCGGTCCTACAATGAGCAGTTCTTC.

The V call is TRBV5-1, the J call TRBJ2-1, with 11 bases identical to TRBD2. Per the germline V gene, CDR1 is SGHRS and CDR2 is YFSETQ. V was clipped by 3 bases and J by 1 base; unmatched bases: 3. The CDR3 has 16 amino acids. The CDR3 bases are TGCGCCAGCAGCTACCTAGCGGGGGGATCCTACAATGAGCAGTTCTTC. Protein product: CASSYLAGGSYNEQFF.

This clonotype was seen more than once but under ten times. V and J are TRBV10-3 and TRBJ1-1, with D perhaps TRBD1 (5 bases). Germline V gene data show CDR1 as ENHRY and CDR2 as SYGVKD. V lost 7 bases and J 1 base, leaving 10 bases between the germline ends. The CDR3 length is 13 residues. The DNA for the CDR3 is TGTGCCATCACTGGCAGGGAGAACACTGAAGCTTTCTTT. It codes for CAITGRENTEAFF.

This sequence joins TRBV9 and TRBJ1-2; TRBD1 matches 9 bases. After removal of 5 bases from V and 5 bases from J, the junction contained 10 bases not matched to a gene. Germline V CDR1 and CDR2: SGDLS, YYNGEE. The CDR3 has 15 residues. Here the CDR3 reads CASRGGRGQGYGYTF. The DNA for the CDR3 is TGTGCCAGCAGAGGCGGAAGGGGACAGGGATATGGCTACACCTTC.

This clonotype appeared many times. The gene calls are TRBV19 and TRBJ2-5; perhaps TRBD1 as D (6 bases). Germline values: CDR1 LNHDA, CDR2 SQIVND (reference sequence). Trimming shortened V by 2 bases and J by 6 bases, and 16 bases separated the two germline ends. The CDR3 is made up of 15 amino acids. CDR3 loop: CASSIPGQGRKTQYF. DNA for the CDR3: TGTGCCAGTAGTATACCGGGGCAGGGGCGAAAGACCCAGTACTTC.

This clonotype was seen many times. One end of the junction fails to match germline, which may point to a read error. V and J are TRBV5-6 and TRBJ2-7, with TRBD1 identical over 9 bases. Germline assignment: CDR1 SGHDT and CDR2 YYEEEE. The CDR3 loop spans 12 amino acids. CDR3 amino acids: CASSEGDRVPSF. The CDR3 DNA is TGTGCCAGCAGCGAGGGGGACAGGGTCCCTTCCTTC.

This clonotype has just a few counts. The CDR3 loop reads CASSTWDGSNYGYTF. The CDR3 nucleotides are TGCGCCAGCAGCACTTGGGACGGCTCCAACTATGGCTACACCTTC. The chain joins TRBV4-1 to TRBJ1-2; D may be TRBD1 (5 bases). The ends were cut back, 5 bases at V and 2 bases at J, with 15 bases in the middle. The germline CDR1 and CDR2 sequences are MGHRA and YSYEKL. The length of the CDR3 is 15 residues.

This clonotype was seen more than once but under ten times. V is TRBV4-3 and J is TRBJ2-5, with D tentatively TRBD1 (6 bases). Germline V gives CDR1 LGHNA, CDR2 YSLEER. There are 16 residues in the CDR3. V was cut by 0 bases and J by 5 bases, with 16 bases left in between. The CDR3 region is CASSQDRGQIGETQYF. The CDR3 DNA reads TGCGCCAGCAGCCAAGATCGAGGACAGATCGGTGAGACCCAGTACTTC.

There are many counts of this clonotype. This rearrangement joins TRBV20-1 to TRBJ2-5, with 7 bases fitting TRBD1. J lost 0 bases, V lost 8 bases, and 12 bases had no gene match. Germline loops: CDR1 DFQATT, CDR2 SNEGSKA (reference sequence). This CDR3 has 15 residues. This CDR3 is CSPARDSWYQETQYF. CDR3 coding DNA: TGCAGTCCAGCCCGGGACAGTTGGTACCAAGAGACCCAGTACTTC.